These T cell receptor beta chains were read from a single sample in a study of blood T cells in healthy people across ages. TCRdb passed the 5' RACE reads through MiXCR, listing each CDR3 protein once. Counted here are around 1,500,000 distinct CDR3 sequences, roughly 27% occurring once; the ten biggest clones make up roughly 8.2%. Sequencing used blood. All receptors come from a woman in her 30s in good health. Each CDR3 is given with its conserved first and last residue. A D gene is named only where the DNA matches it firmly. Not all rows give a size; the values are once, few, many and, for expanded clones, a class.

size: -; V: TRBV7-2; J: TRBJ2-1; D: -; CDR3: CASSLRRGSGEQFF; DNA: TGTGCCAGCAGCTTAAGAAGAGGGAGCGGTGAGCAGTTCTTC
size: -; V: TRBV19; J: TRBJ1-5; D: -; CDR3: CASTPATATYYSNQPQHF; DNA: TGTGCCAGTACCCCTGCTACTGCGACTTACTATAGCAATCAGCCCCAGCATTTT
size: -; V: TRBV7-9; J: TRBJ2-2; D: -; CDR3: CASSTGRTGELFF; DNA: TGTGCCAGCAGCACCGGACGCACCGGGGAGCTGTTTTTT
size: few; V: TRBV20-1; J: TRBJ1-4; D: TRBD1; CDR3: CSAKGQGARDNEKLFF; DNA: TGCAGTGCAAAGGGACAGGGGGCGCGCGATAATGAAAAACTGTTTTTT
size: -; V: TRBV20-1; J: TRBJ2-7; D: -; CDR3: CSARVVQFGEQYF; DNA: TGCAGTGCTAGAGTCGTACAGTTCGGCGAGCAGTACTTC
size: -; V: TRBV20-1; J: TRBJ1-2; D: -; CDR3: CSASLAGGDGYTF; DNA: TGCAGTGCTAGTCTGGCAGGTGGAGATGGCTACACCTTC
size: many; V: TRBV20-1; J: TRBJ2-5; D: -; CDR3: CSARDPYPTETQYF; DNA: TGCAGTGCTAGAGATCCCTACCCCACAGAGACCCAGTACTTC
size: many; V: TRBV7-6; J: TRBJ2-5; D: -; CDR3: CASSWGGASAPETQYF; DNA: TGTGCCAGCAGCTGGGGGGGGGCCTCAGCTCCAGAGACCCAGTACTTC
size: few; V: TRBV12-3/TRBV12-4; J: TRBJ1-2; D: -; CDR3: CASSYSGRLTYGYTF; DNA: TGTGCCAGCAGTTATTCAGGCCGACTGACTTATGGCTACACCTTC
size: -; V: TRBV27; J: TRBJ1-2; D: TRBD1; CDR3: CASSSNIDRDYGYTF; DNA: TGTGCCAGCAGTTCCAACATTGACAGGGACTATGGCTACACCTTC
size: few; V: TRBV5-4; J: TRBJ2-1; D: -; CDR3: CASSFRSGPMGEQFF; DNA: TGTGCCAGCAGCTTCCGGTCTGGCCCAATGGGGGAGCAGTTCTTC
size: few; V: TRBV15; J: TRBJ2-7; D: -; CDR3: CATSRDPKGSYEQYF; DNA: TGTGCCACCAGCAGAGATCCCAAGGGATCCTACGAGCAGTACTTC
size: once; V: TRBV12-3/TRBV12-4; J: TRBJ1-1; D: -; CDR3: CASSTEGLMNTEAFF; DNA: TGTGCCAGCAGCACGGAGGGGCTCATGAACACTGAAGCTTTCTTT
size: -; V: TRBV7-2; J: TRBJ1-1; D: -; CDR3: CASSLVSQTEAFF; DNA: TGTGCCAGCAGCTTAGTGAGCCAGACTGAAGCTTTCTTT
size: -; V: TRBV10-3; J: TRBJ1-1; D: -; CDR3: CAISVAPGAEAFF; DNA: TGTGCCATCAGTGTTGCACCAGGGGCTGAAGCTTTCTTT